This T cell receptor beta chain was sequenced during a study of cytomegalovirus exposure and HLA in healthy donors. The CDR3 contains 15 residues. Germline CDR1 and CDR2: SGHNT and YYREEE (reference sequence). V gave up 0 bases and J gave up 1 base, with 10 bases separating them. A multiplex PCR was run with 60 Vbeta primers and 13 Jbeta primers. Profiling relied on immunoSEQ multiplex PCR, and the TCRdb table lists in-frame clones only, not all of them. The table has 100,000 to 150,000 clones, roughly 74% seen once. Unrecorded immune exposures were likely, despite nominal health at sampling. This sequence was found in a woman in her fifties or sixties in good health and CMV-seropositive. The sequencing sample was made of PBMCs. The genes are TRBV5-4 and TRBJ2-5; perhaps TRBD1 as D (5 bases). CDR3 DNA sequence: TGTGCCAGCAGCTTGGCTCCGACAGCCCAAGAGACCCAGTACTTC. It codes for CASSLAPTAQETQYF.